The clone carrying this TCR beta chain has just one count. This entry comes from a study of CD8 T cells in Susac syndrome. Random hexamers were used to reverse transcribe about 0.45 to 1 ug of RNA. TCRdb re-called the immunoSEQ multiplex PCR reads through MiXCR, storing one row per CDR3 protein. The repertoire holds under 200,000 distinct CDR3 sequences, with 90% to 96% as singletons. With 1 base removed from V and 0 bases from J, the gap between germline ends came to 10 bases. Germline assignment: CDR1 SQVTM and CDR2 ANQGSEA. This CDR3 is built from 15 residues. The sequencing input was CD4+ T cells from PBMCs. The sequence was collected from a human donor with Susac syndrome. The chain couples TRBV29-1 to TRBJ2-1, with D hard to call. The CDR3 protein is CSVEGKRSSYNEQFF. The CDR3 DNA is TGCAGCGTTGAAGGAAAGAGGAGCTCCTACAATGAGCAGTTCTTC.